This TCR beta chain is drawn from a study of human T cells and chemical hapten exposure. Study-level background: The study lasted roughly 26 weeks, and patients were dosed weekly with diphenylcyclopropenone on the scalp throughout.

Time point given: patch test 1, 2 weeks after DPC sensitization. Treatment defined: therapeutic diphenylcyclopropenone sensitization with weekly scalp DPC. Total RNA was extracted from unfractionated whole blood. Library preparation tagged each individual cDNA molecule with a unique molecular identifier. A single record per CDR3 protein comes from TCRdb applying MiXCR to the RACE reads. The repertoire has some 180,000 distinct CDR3 sequences, about a fifth of them found once; the top ten carry approximately 6.7%. Trimming removed 5 bases at V and 7 bases at J, with 14 bases between. Germline-derived CDR1 and CDR2 are MDHEN and SYDVKM. This CDR3 contains 13 residues.

This TCR derives from a woman aged 45-59 years with alopecia areata. Some clones in this sample may be carry-over from other donors' samples. The V and J genes are TRBV28 and TRBJ2-5; D not certain. The material was whole blood, obtained in connection with sensitization to the hapten diphenylcyclopropenone (DPC). The CDR3 coding sequence is TGTGCCAGCAGTGGACCCCACCCAGGGACCCAGTACTTC. Amino acid sequence: CASSGPHPGTQYF.